This T cell receptor (beta chain) originates from a study of vaccination and CD4 T cells after COVID-19. In the study overall: The makeup of the convalescents was six males and four females, two of them Hispanic. Control cultures were given a CEFX pool, an HIV-1 Nef pool, or no peptide.

Remarks on this clonotype: Its specificity is not known.

Cultured CD4+ T-cell DNA underwent Oncomine TCR Beta short-read sequencing. Extraction of genomic DNA was performed on cultured CD4+ T cells. TCRdb ran MiXCR on the PCR reads and lists one entry per CDR3 protein. Of around 21,000 distinct CDR3 sequences listed, around 39% are singletons. Time point in this sample: late sampling 161 to 241 days after vaccination in three convalescent patients. Sample treatment: roughly 11-day PBMC culture with coronavirus spike peptide pools or control peptides (ViraFEST assay). TCR sequencing followed the expansion of antigen-specific T cells with peptide pools in ViraFEST. Germline CDR1 is MNHNS and CDR2 is SASEGT. The CDR3 totals 13 residues. The germline V and J ends were trimmed by 2 bases and 1 base, with 5 bases remaining between them.

The sample was CD4+ T cells from blood, cultured in vitro, taken about 7 months after SARS-CoV-2 vaccination. The receptor was derived from a human donor who had recovered from COVID-19. The gene calls are TRBV6-1 and TRBJ1-1, with unresolved D. The CDR3 region is CASSENANTEAFF. The CDR3, as DNA: TGTGCCAGCAGTGAAAATGCGAACACTGAAGCTTTCTTT.